The rows below give T cell receptor beta chains drawn from one sample of a study of blood T cell repertoires in COVID-19. Clones were sequenced by immunoSEQ multiplex PCR, and TCRdb holds only the in-frame ones, with some missing. The table lists roughly 100,000 clones, 85% to 90% of them singletons. Sequencing input: peripheral blood. The receptors originated from a human donor in a cohort sampled during active COVID-19. CDR3s include the opening cysteine and the closing phenylalanine or tryptophan. Each record gives: CDR3 length, clone size, V gene, D gene, CDR3 protein. A D gene is named only where the DNA matches it firmly. Rows may omit the clone size; those that give it use once, few, many or a size class.

16 - TRBV11-2 - CASSLDRRRGGNEQFF
16 - TRBV21-1 - CASSKGGAGGPCEQYF
15 - TRBV2 - CASSEGPTEIYGYTF
15 - TRBV7-2 TRBD1 CASSLRGTVFYEQYF
14 - TRBV5-6 TRBD1 CASFAGGINYGYTF
15 - TRBV5-6 TRBD1 CASTVRTGTNYGYTF
13 - TRBV7-9 - CASSDTGNTEAFF
16 - TRBV6-2/TRBV6-3 - CASSYLSGALYNEQFF
13 - TRBV7-3 - CASSTGVVTEAFF
12 once TRBV29-1 - CSVGEGSYGYTF
16 - TRBV11-2 - CASSSQLRGGRNTIYF
14 - TRBV5-6 TRBD1 CASGQQGAGSPLHF
14 - TRBV24-1 - CATSDSASRDEQFF
20 - TRBV27 TRBD2 CASSFTGWSGRASNTGELFF
17 - TRBV9 TRBD1 CASSVQQGARVDYGYTF
15 - TRBV7-2 - CASSSRGLLNNEQFF
14 - TRBV5-4 - CASSGRAGTDTQYF
13 - TRBV28 - CASSPPATGEQYF
14 - TRBV3-1/TRBV3-2 - CASSQIAAGYEQYF
15 few TRBV5-1 TRBD1 CASSTGQGPGNTIYF
14 - TRBV27 - CASSLAGTVGTQYF
14 - TRBV29-1 TRBD2 CSVGSGGAYNEQFF
16 - TRBV11-2 TRBD1 CASSLAGGEAIYGYTF
19 - TRBV4-3 TRBD2 CASSQDAGRASGNTDTQYF
19 - TRBV18 TRBD1 CASSPTRPRDRGGNYGYTF
13 - TRBV29-1 - CSVEGPDSYEQYF
16 once TRBV7-3 TRBD2 CASSLVGGGAADTQYF
15 - TRBV2 - CASEKTGLSNQPQHF
15 - TRBV7-8 - CASSLGGTNSYEQYF
19 - TRBV5-1 TRBD2 CASSLLAQGLAANTGELFF
14 - TRBV5-4 - CASREDRRGEKLFF
15 - TRBV28 - CASSLPSGHNQPQHF
13 - TRBV5-4 - CASSSIGVNEQFF
14 - TRBV7-9 TRBD2 CASSFPGSGVEQYF
17 - TRBV6-2/TRBV6-3 TRBD1 CASSYIWDRGGIQPQHF
14 once TRBV9 TRBD1 CASSTRQGAYGYTF
12 - TRBV19 - CAARSGANVLTF
15 - TRBV7-2 TRBD1 CASSFTGGAGQPQHF
15 - TRBV5-5 TRBD1 CASSLGQGVWEKLFF
13 - TRBV7-9 - CASSPDGVYGYTF
13 - TRBV19 TRBD1 CASSRDRAQPQHF
15 - TRBV7-9 - CASSLVSGVGNEQFF